This T cell receptor (beta chain) was captured by sequencing in a study of human T cells and chemical hapten exposure. Whole-study results and caveats: The number of TCRs over 1 in 1000 frequency stayed unchanged after DPC.

Unique molecular identifiers were attached to individual cDNA molecules during library preparation. TCRdb used MiXCR to reprocess the RACE reads, holding one entry per CDR3 protein. The table has about 77,000 distinct CDR3 sequences, about 9.2% seen once. There are many counts of this clonotype. Its specificity is unknown. Described time point: healthy volunteer bleed at 6 weeks. Extraction yielded total RNA from whole blood (unfractionated). The CDR3 sequence is 14 residues long. V shed 8 bases and J shed 6 bases, with 16 bases lying between them. Sequencing input: whole blood. The V gene is TRBV12-3 or TRBV12-4, the J gene TRBJ1-4; the D is unclear. The clonotype originates from a female donor in good health. Some clones in this sample may be carry-over from other donors' samples. The CDR3 DNA follows: TGTGCCAGCCGTCTTTCATTGGGGTATGAAAAACTGTTTTTT. Protein product: CASRLSLGYEKLFF.